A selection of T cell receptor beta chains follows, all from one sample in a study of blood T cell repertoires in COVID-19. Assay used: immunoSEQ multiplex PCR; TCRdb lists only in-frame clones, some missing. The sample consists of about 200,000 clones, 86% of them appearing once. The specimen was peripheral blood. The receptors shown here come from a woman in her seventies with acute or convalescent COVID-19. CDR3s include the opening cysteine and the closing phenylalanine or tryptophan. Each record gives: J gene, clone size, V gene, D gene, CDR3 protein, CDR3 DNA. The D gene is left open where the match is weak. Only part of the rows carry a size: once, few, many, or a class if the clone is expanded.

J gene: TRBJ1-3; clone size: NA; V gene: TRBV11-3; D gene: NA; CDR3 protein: CASSFGRTPSGNTIYF; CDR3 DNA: TGTGCCAGCAGTTTCGGACGGACACCCTCTGGAAACACCATATATTTT
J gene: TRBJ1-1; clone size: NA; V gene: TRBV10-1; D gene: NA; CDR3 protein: CASTRTKEAFF; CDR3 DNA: TGCGCCAGCACCAGGACTAAAGAAGCTTTCTTT
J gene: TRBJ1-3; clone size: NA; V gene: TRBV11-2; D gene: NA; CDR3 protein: CASSLDRGISSGNTIYF; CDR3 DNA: TGTGCCAGCAGCTTAGATCGCGGGATTAGCTCTGGAAACACCATATATTTT
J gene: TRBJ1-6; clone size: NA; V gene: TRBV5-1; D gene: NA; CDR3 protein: CASSLNREVRSPLHF; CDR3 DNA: TGCGCCAGCAGCTTAAACAGGGAAGTGAGATCACCCCTCCACTTT
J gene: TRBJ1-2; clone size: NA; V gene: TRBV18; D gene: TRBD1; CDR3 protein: CASSPDRGRDGYTF; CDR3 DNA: TGTGCCAGCTCACCGGACAGGGGAAGGGATGGCTACACCTTC
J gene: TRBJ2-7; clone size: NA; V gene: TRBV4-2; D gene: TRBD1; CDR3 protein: CASSLDRGNEQYF; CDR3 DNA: TGTGCCAGCAGCTTGGACAGGGGGAACGAGCAGTACTTC
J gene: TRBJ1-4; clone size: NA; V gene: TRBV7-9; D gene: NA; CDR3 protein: CASSSGLATNEKLFF; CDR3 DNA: TGTGCCAGCAGCTCAGGGTTGGCAACTAATGAAAAACTGTTTTTT
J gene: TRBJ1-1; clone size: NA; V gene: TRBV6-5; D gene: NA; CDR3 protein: CASSYNREKANTEAFF; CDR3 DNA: TGTGCCAGCAGTTATAACAGGGAGAAAGCGAACACTGAAGCTTTCTTT
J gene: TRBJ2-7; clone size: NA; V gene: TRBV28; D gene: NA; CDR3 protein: CASSRTARFYEQYF; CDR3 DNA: TGTGCCAGCAGTCGGACAGCCAGGTTCTACGAGCAGTACTTC
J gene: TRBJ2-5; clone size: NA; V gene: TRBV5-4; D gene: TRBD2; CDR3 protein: CASSLASGGETQYF; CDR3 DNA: TGTGCCAGCAGCTTGGCTAGCGGGGGAGAGACCCAGTACTTC
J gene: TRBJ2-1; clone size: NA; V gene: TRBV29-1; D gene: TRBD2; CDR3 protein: CSVGTSGSTEQFF; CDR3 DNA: TGCAGCGTTGGGACTAGCGGGAGCACTGAGCAGTTCTTC
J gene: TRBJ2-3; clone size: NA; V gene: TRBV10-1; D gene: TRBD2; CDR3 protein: CASSVLAGEGDTQYF; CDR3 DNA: TGCGCCAGCAGTGTGCTAGCGGGAGAGGGAGATACGCAGTATTTT
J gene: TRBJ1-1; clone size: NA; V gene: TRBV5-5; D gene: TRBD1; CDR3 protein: CASSLAGAGGLKAEAFF; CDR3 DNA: TGTGCCAGCAGCTTGGCCGGGGCAGGGGGCTTGAAAGCTGAAGCTTTCTTT
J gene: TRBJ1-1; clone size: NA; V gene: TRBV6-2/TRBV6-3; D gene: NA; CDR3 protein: CASSYHLNTEAFF; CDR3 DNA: TGTGCCAGCAGTTACCATCTGAACACTGAAGCTTTCTTT
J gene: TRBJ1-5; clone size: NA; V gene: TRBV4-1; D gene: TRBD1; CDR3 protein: CASSQDEGTAYSNQPQHF; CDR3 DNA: TGCGCCAGCAGCCAAGACGAAGGGACAGCCTATAGCAATCAGCCCCAGCATTTT
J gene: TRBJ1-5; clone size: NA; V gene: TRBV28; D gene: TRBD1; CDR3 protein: CASLQGTSNQPQHF; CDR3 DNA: TGTGCCAGCTTACAGGGGACGAGCAATCAGCCCCAGCATTTT
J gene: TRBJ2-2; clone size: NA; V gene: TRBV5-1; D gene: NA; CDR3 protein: CASSLVVSTGELFF; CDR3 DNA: TGCGCCAGCAGCTTGGTTGTCAGCACCGGGGAGCTGTTTTTT
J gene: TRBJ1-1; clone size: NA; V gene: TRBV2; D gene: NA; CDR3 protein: CASSEDGERSIF; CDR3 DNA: TGTGCCAGCAGTGAAGATGGAGAGCGCTCGATCTTT
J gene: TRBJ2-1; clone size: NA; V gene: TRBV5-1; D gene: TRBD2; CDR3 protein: CASRRKLAGGHNEQFF; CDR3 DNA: TGCGCCAGCAGGCGGAAACTAGCGGGGGGGCACAATGAGCAGTTCTTC
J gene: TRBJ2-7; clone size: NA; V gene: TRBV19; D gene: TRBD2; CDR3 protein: CASSIIASGDYEQYF; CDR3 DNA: TGTGCCAGTAGTATAATCGCTAGCGGGGATTACGAGCAGTACTTC
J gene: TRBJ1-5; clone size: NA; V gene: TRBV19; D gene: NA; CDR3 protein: CASSITGNNQPQHF; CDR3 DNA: TGTGCCAGTAGTATAACGGGTAACAATCAGCCCCAGCATTTT
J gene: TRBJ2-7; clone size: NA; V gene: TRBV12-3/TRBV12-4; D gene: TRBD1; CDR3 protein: CASRVRDRTMYF; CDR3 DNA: TGTGCCAGCAGAGTTCGGGACAGAACGATGTACTTC
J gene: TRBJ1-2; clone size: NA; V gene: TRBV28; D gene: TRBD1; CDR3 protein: CASSNRDREVLDGYTF; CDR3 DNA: TGTGCCAGCAGCAACCGGGACAGGGAAGTTTTGGATGGCTACACCTTC
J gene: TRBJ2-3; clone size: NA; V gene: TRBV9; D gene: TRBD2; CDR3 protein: CASSGYGLAGADTQYF; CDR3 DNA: TGTGCCAGCAGCGGGTACGGACTAGCGGGAGCTGATACGCAGTATTTT
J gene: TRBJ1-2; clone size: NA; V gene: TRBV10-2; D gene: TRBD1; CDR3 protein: CASSDLRTGAGYTF; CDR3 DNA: TGCGCCAGCAGTGACCTTAGGACAGGGGCGGGCTACACCTTC
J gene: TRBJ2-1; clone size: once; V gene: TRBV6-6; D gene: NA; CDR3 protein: CASSPHPGMVQNEQFF; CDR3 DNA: TGTGCCAGCAGCCCGCATCCGGGAATGGTTCAGAATGAGCAGTTCTTC
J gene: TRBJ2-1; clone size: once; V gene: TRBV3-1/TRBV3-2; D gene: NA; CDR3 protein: CASSQGRTVFSSYNEQFF; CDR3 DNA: TGTGCCAGCAGCCAAGGAAGAACGGTCTTCTCATCCTACAATGAGCAGTTCTTC
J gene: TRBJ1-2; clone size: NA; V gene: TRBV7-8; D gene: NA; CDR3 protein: CASSPGGRPNYGYTF; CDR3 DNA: TGTGCCAGCAGCCCGGGGGGACGACCGAACTATGGCTACACCTTC
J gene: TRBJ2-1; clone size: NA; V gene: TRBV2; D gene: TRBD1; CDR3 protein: CASNTLLGQGRFF; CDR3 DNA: TGTGCCAGCAACACCCTGTTAGGACAGGGGAGGTTCTTC
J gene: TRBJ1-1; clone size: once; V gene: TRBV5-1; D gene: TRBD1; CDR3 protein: CASSGGQGFHTEAFF; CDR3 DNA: TGCGCCAGCAGCGGGGGACAGGGTTTCCACACTGAAGCTTTCTTT
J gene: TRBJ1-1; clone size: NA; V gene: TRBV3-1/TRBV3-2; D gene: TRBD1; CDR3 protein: CASSQGTGHTEAFF; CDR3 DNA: TGTGCCAGCAGCCAAGGGACAGGTCACACTGAAGCTTTCTTT
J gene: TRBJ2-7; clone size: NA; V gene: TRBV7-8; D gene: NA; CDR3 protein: CASSLAEIHYEQYF; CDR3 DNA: TGTGCCAGCAGCTTAGCGGAGATTCACTACGAGCAGTACTTC
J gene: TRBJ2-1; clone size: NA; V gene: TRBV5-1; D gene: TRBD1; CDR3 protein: CASSGGQGSYNEQFF; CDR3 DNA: TGCGCCAGCAGCGGGGGACAGGGGTCCTACAATGAGCAGTTCTTC
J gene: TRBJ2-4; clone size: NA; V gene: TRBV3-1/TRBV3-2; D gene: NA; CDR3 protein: CASSQDGFGTDGTKNIQYF; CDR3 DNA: TGTGCCAGCAGCCAAGATGGGTTTGGGACTGACGGTACCAAAAACATTCAGTACTTC
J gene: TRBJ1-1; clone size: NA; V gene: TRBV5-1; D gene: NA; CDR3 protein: CASREAGGANTEAFF; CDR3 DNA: TGCGCCAGCCGGGAGGCGGGGGGCGCGAACACTGAAGCTTTCTTT
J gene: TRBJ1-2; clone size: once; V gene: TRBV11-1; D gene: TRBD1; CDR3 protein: CASRADRAYGYTF; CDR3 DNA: TGTGCCAGCAGAGCAGACAGGGCCTATGGCTACACCTTC
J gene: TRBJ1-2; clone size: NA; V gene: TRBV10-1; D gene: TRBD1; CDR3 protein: CASSETGASGYTF; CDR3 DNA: TGCGCCAGCAGTGAGACAGGGGCTAGTGGCTACACCTTC
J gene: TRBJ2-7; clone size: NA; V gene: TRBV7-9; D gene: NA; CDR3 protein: CASSSTSSWASYEQYF; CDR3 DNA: TGTGCCAGCAGCTCCACGTCCTCCTGGGCGTCCTACGAGCAGTACTTC
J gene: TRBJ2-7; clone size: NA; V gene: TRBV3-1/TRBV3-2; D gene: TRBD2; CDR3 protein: CASSPYGGGREQYF; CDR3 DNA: TGTGCCAGCAGCCCCTACGGGGGGGGGAGGGAGCAGTACTTC
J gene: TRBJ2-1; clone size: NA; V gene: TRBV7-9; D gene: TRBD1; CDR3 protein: CASSPGTGAYNEQFF; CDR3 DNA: TGTGCCAGCAGTCCCGGGACAGGGGCCTACAATGAGCAGTTCTTC
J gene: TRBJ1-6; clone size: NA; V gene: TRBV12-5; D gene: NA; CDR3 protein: CASGLVLTGGDNSPLHF; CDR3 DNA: TGTGCTAGTGGTTTGGTACTCACTGGTGGAGATAATTCACCCCTCCACTTT